This is a list of T cell receptor beta chains from one sample in a study of technical replicates of blood from a handful of donors. The table came from immunoSEQ multiplex PCR; TCRdb's copy has only in-frame clones and leaves some out. The sample yields approximately 51,000 clones, 93% seen once. Sequencing input: PBMCs. The receptors here all came from a human donor in good health. Some clones in this sample may be carry-over from other donors' samples. CDR3s include the opening cysteine and the closing phenylalanine or tryptophan. A D gene is named only where the DNA matches it firmly. Clone size appears in some rows only: once, few, many, or a class for an expanded clone.

clone_size: -; j_call: TRBJ1-5; v_call: TRBV27; d_call: TRBD1; cdr3_aa: CASRATGGWQPQHF; cdr3_nt: TGTGCCAGCAGAGCGACAGGGGGCTGGCAGCCCCAGCATTTT
clone_size: once; j_call: TRBJ1-1; v_call: TRBV7-2; d_call: -; cdr3_aa: CASSLAGGRREAFF; cdr3_nt: TGTGCCAGCAGCTTAGCCGGAGGGCGTCGAGAAGCTTTCTTT
clone_size: once; j_call: TRBJ2-7; v_call: TRBV4-1; d_call: TRBD1; cdr3_aa: CASSHPGAGGAYEQYF; cdr3_nt: TGCGCCAGCAGCCACCCGGGGGCAGGGGGCGCCTACGAGCAGTACTTC
clone_size: -; j_call: TRBJ2-7; v_call: TRBV5-6; d_call: -; cdr3_aa: CASSLSGEYEQYF; cdr3_nt: TGTGCCAGCAGCCTTAGCGGAGAATACGAGCAGTACTTC
clone_size: -; j_call: TRBJ1-1; v_call: TRBV4-1; d_call: TRBD1; cdr3_aa: CASSHIQGTAFF; cdr3_nt: TGCGCCAGCAGCCACATACAGGGGACAGCTTTCTTT
clone_size: -; j_call: TRBJ2-2; v_call: TRBV9; d_call: TRBD2; cdr3_aa: CASSVGLATGELFF; cdr3_nt: TGTGCCAGCAGCGTAGGACTAGCCACCGGGGAGCTGTTTTTT
clone_size: -; j_call: TRBJ2-5; v_call: TRBV19; d_call: TRBD2; cdr3_aa: CASSNRDYHPLETQYF; cdr3_nt: TGTGCCAGTAGTAACCGGGACTACCACCCCCTAGAGACCCAGTACTTC
clone_size: -; j_call: TRBJ1-1; v_call: TRBV27; d_call: TRBD1; cdr3_aa: CASSTAGQGAMNTEAFF; cdr3_nt: TGTGCCAGCAGTACCGCGGGACAGGGGGCTATGAACACTGAAGCTTTCTTT
clone_size: -; j_call: TRBJ1-5; v_call: TRBV5-1; d_call: -; cdr3_aa: CASSLYVGGQPQHF; cdr3_nt: TGCGCCAGCAGCTTGTATGTGGGAGGTCAGCCCCAGCATTTT
clone_size: -; j_call: TRBJ1-5; v_call: TRBV19; d_call: -; cdr3_aa: CASTPAGTTNQPQHF; cdr3_nt: TGTGCCAGTACCCCGGCGGGGACCACAAATCAGCCCCAGCATTTT
clone_size: -; j_call: TRBJ2-1; v_call: TRBV6-5; d_call: TRBD1; cdr3_aa: CASSSSWGQGIEQFF; cdr3_nt: TGTGCCAGCAGTTCGTCATGGGGACAGGGTATTGAGCAGTTCTTC
clone_size: -; j_call: TRBJ2-3; v_call: TRBV19; d_call: TRBD1; cdr3_aa: CASSKNPGQGTDTQYF; cdr3_nt: TGTGCCAGTAGTAAGAATCCGGGACAGGGTACAGATACGCAGTATTTT
clone_size: once; j_call: TRBJ2-2; v_call: TRBV10-3; d_call: TRBD2; cdr3_aa: CAISVRLAANTGELFF; cdr3_nt: TGTGCCATCAGTGTCCGACTAGCAGCGAACACCGGGGAGCTGTTTTTT
clone_size: few; j_call: TRBJ2-1; v_call: TRBV5-1; d_call: TRBD2; cdr3_aa: CASSPRGGQNNEQFF; cdr3_nt: TGCGCCAGCAGCCCGCGGGGGGGCCAGAACAATGAGCAGTTCTTC
clone_size: -; j_call: TRBJ2-1; v_call: TRBV9; d_call: TRBD2; cdr3_aa: CASSAGDGRAFYNEQFF; cdr3_nt: TGTGCCAGCAGCGCCGGCGACGGGAGGGCCTTCTACAATGAGCAGTTCTTC
clone_size: -; j_call: TRBJ2-2; v_call: TRBV9; d_call: TRBD2; cdr3_aa: CASSLSGNGGELFF; cdr3_nt: TGTGCCAGCAGCCTGAGCGGGAACGGCGGGGAGCTGTTTTTT
clone_size: -; j_call: TRBJ1-1; v_call: TRBV7-2; d_call: -; cdr3_aa: CASSLSSLTEAFF; cdr3_nt: TGTGCCAGCAGCTTATCCTCTCTTACTGAAGCTTTCTTT
clone_size: -; j_call: TRBJ2-2; v_call: TRBV19; d_call: TRBD2; cdr3_aa: CASHGAGGITGELFF; cdr3_nt: TGTGCCAGCCACGGGGCGGGGGGGATTACCGGGGAGCTGTTTTTT
clone_size: once; j_call: TRBJ1-2; v_call: TRBV10-3; d_call: -; cdr3_aa: CAIQEGWGYTF; cdr3_nt: TGTGCCATCCAGGAGGGCTGGGGCTACACCTTC
clone_size: -; j_call: TRBJ1-5; v_call: TRBV4-3; d_call: -; cdr3_aa: CASSQERQGAAAQHF; cdr3_nt: TGCGCCAGCAGCCAAGAGCGGCAGGGTGCCGCGGCCCAGCATTTT
clone_size: -; j_call: TRBJ2-1; v_call: TRBV7-3; d_call: -; cdr3_aa: CASRPPAGREQFF; cdr3_nt: TGTGCCAGCAGACCACCCGCGGGGCGGGAGCAGTTCTTC
clone_size: once; j_call: TRBJ2-3; v_call: TRBV25-1; d_call: -; cdr3_aa: CASSDLSGVSNADTQYF; cdr3_nt: TGTGCCAGCAGTGATCTTTCAGGGGTTTCAAACGCAGATACGCAGTATTTT
clone_size: -; j_call: TRBJ1-4; v_call: TRBV2; d_call: -; cdr3_aa: CASSEEDRKLFF; cdr3_nt: TGTGCCAGCAGTGAAGAAGACAGAAAACTGTTTTTT
clone_size: -; j_call: TRBJ2-7; v_call: TRBV27; d_call: -; cdr3_aa: CASSSRWGRDYEQYF; cdr3_nt: TGTGCCAGCAGTTCCCGTTGGGGGCGAGATTACGAGCAGTACTTC
clone_size: -; j_call: TRBJ1-2; v_call: TRBV4-3; d_call: -; cdr3_aa: CASSQGRGGYGYTF; cdr3_nt: TGCGCCAGCAGCCAAGGTCGCGGGGGCTATGGCTACACCTTC
clone_size: -; j_call: TRBJ2-3; v_call: TRBV19; d_call: TRBD2; cdr3_aa: CASSVGTSGSSTDTQYF; cdr3_nt: TGTGCCAGTAGTGTCGGGACTAGCGGATCTAGCACAGATACGCAGTATTTT
clone_size: -; j_call: TRBJ1-1; v_call: TRBV19; d_call: -; cdr3_aa: CASTPGRENTEAFF; cdr3_nt: TGTGCCAGTACCCCTGGCAGGGAAAACACTGAAGCTTTCTTT
clone_size: -; j_call: TRBJ2-5; v_call: TRBV4-3; d_call: TRBD2; cdr3_aa: CASSPKRGGLPYQETQYF; cdr3_nt: TGCGCCAGCAGCCCTAAGCGGGGGGGACTACCGTACCAAGAGACCCAGTACTTC
clone_size: -; j_call: TRBJ2-7; v_call: TRBV6-5; d_call: TRBD1; cdr3_aa: CASSPGTGDYEQYF; cdr3_nt: TGTGCCAGCAGTCCCGGGACAGGGGATTACGAGCAGTACTTC
clone_size: -; j_call: TRBJ2-1; v_call: TRBV30; d_call: -; cdr3_aa: CAWKLAGLNEQFF; cdr3_nt: TGTGCCTGGAAATTGGCGGGTCTCAATGAGCAGTTCTTC
clone_size: -; j_call: TRBJ2-5; v_call: TRBV29-1; d_call: -; cdr3_aa: CSVRGGAGEGKTQYF; cdr3_nt: TGCAGCGTCAGGGGGGGAGCGGGAGAGGGAAAGACCCAGTACTTC
clone_size: -; j_call: TRBJ1-6; v_call: TRBV28; d_call: -; cdr3_aa: CASSPGREASPLHF; cdr3_nt: TGTGCCAGCTCACCGGGCAGGGAAGCTTCACCCCTCCACTTT
clone_size: once; j_call: TRBJ2-5; v_call: TRBV7-2; d_call: -; cdr3_aa: CASSLVHSGGETQYF; cdr3_nt: TGTGCCAGCAGCTTAGTGCATTCTGGCGGGGAGACCCAGTACTTC
clone_size: -; j_call: TRBJ1-1; v_call: TRBV6-5; d_call: -; cdr3_aa: CASNISPGSTEAFF; cdr3_nt: TGTGCCAGCAATATCTCCCCGGGTAGCACTGAAGCTTTCTTT
clone_size: -; j_call: TRBJ1-3; v_call: TRBV2; d_call: -; cdr3_aa: CASSEVRVSGNTIYF; cdr3_nt: TGTGCCAGCAGTGAAGTGAGGGTCTCTGGAAACACCATATATTTT
clone_size: -; j_call: TRBJ2-6; v_call: TRBV9; d_call: -; cdr3_aa: CASSRQGSGANVLTF; cdr3_nt: TGTGCCAGCAGCCGGCAGGGGTCTGGGGCCAACGTCCTGACTTTC
clone_size: -; j_call: TRBJ2-1; v_call: TRBV5-1; d_call: TRBD2; cdr3_aa: CASSLGLAGYNEQFF; cdr3_nt: TGCGCCAGCAGCTTGGGACTAGCGGGGTACAATGAGCAGTTCTTC
clone_size: -; j_call: TRBJ2-7; v_call: TRBV4-2; d_call: TRBD2; cdr3_aa: CASSPGLAGGVDEQYF; cdr3_nt: TGTGCCAGCAGCCCCGGACTAGCGGGAGGGGTAGACGAGCAGTACTTC
clone_size: -; j_call: TRBJ2-2; v_call: TRBV19; d_call: TRBD1; cdr3_aa: CASSTGGGTGELFF; cdr3_nt: TGTGCCAGTAGTACAGGGGGCGGCACCGGGGAGCTGTTTTTT
clone_size: -; j_call: TRBJ1-3; v_call: TRBV10-3; d_call: -; cdr3_aa: CAISESPGKPSGNTIYF; cdr3_nt: TGTGCCATCAGTGAGTCCCCAGGGAAACCCTCTGGAAACACCATATATTTT
clone_size: -; j_call: TRBJ1-2; v_call: TRBV18; d_call: -; cdr3_aa: CASSPLDSLYGYTF; cdr3_nt: TGTGCCAGCTCACCCCTCGACAGCCTCTATGGCTACACCTTC
clone_size: -; j_call: TRBJ2-7; v_call: TRBV10-3; d_call: -; cdr3_aa: CAISANSPYEQYF; cdr3_nt: TGTGCCATCAGTGCTAACAGTCCCTACGAGCAGTACTTC
clone_size: -; j_call: TRBJ2-5; v_call: TRBV7-2; d_call: -; cdr3_aa: CASSLAGSGPSETQYF; cdr3_nt: TGTGCCAGCAGCTTAGCGGGTAGCGGCCCTTCAGAGACCCAGTACTTC
clone_size: -; j_call: TRBJ2-5; v_call: TRBV11-2; d_call: TRBD2; cdr3_aa: CASSLDRGLAGGSQETQYF; cdr3_nt: TGTGCCAGCAGCTTAGATAGAGGCCTAGCGGGAGGCAGTCAGGAGACCCAGTACTTC
clone_size: -; j_call: TRBJ2-7; v_call: TRBV29-1; d_call: -; cdr3_aa: CSVEDGASYEQYF; cdr3_nt: TGCAGCGTTGAAGATGGGGCAAGTTACGAGCAGTACTTC
clone_size: -; j_call: TRBJ2-3; v_call: TRBV5-1; d_call: -; cdr3_aa: CASSSNSLTDTQYF; cdr3_nt: TGCGCCAGCAGCAGTAACTCCCTCACAGATACGCAGTATTTT
clone_size: -; j_call: TRBJ2-1; v_call: TRBV11-2; d_call: -; cdr3_aa: CASSSIQGHNEQFF; cdr3_nt: TGTGCCAGCAGCTCGATACAGGGCCACAATGAGCAGTTCTTC
clone_size: once; j_call: TRBJ2-1; v_call: TRBV7-2; d_call: -; cdr3_aa: CASSLFQRAVDEQFF; cdr3_nt: TGTGCCAGCAGCTTGTTTCAGCGGGCGGTCGATGAGCAGTTCTTC
clone_size: -; j_call: TRBJ1-3; v_call: TRBV29-1; d_call: -; cdr3_aa: CSVSGGDSGNTIYF; cdr3_nt: TGCAGCGTTTCTGGGGGGGACTCTGGAAACACCATATATTTT
clone_size: -; j_call: TRBJ1-2; v_call: TRBV9; d_call: TRBD1; cdr3_aa: CASSRDRGSYGYTF; cdr3_nt: TGTGCCAGCAGCCGGGACAGGGGGTCCTATGGCTACACCTTC
clone_size: -; j_call: TRBJ1-2; v_call: TRBV6-6; d_call: TRBD1; cdr3_aa: CASSTTGTGPYGYTF; cdr3_nt: TGTGCCAGCAGCACTACCGGGACAGGGCCCTATGGCTACACCTTC